These T cell receptor beta chains were read from a single sample in a study of regulatory T cells in long-lasting Graves disease. One entry per CDR3 protein, called by TCRdb with MiXCR from the multiplex PCR reads. Among under 450,000 distinct CDR3 sequences listed, roughly 23% were seen once. The sequencing used peripheral blood mononuclear cells (PBMCs), collected when the disease was refractory, from a patient treated with antithyroid drugs. The receptors were gathered from a woman aged 40 to 50 with Graves disease. The CDR3 runs from the conserved cysteine through the conserved F or W. Fields, in order: J gene, clone size, D gene, V gene, CDR3 protein, CDR3 DNA. The D gene is left open where the match is weak. Clone size appears in some rows only: once, few, many, or a class for an expanded clone.

TRBJ1-1	-	TRBD1	TRBV20-1	CSARDLMGRGREAFF	TGCAGTGCTAGAGATCTCATGGGAAGGGGGCGGGAAGCTTTCTTT
TRBJ2-2	-	-	TRBV15	CATSRVQFTGELFF	TGTGCCACCAGCAGAGTCCAGTTCACCGGGGAGCTGTTTTTT
TRBJ2-7	-	-	TRBV6-1	CASSEALVVYEQYF	TGTGCCAGCAGTGAAGCGCTCGTTGTCTACGAGCAGTACTTC
TRBJ2-3	-	TRBD2	TRBV20-1	CSAMRTSGKTDTQYF	TGCAGTGCCATGCGGACTAGCGGGAAGACAGATACGCAGTATTTT
TRBJ1-1	many	TRBD1	TRBV11-2	CASSFQGTGDYEAFF	TGTGCCAGCAGCTTCCAAGGGACAGGCGATTATGAAGCTTTCTTT
TRBJ2-2	few	-	TRBV19	CASRTTPATTGELFF	TGTGCCAGTAGGACGACTCCAGCGACCACCGGGGAGCTGTTTTTT
TRBJ1-5	many	TRBD1	TRBV28	CASLSGTGVSQPQHF	TGTGCCAGTTTGTCAGGGACAGGGGTCAGTCAGCCCCAGCATTTT
TRBJ2-5	many	TRBD2	TRBV28	CASSLHVGTIIFRETQYF	TGTGCCAGCAGTTTACACGTAGGGACTATCATATTTAGAGAGACCCAGTACTTC
TRBJ1-2	-	-	TRBV28	CASSGDSFGYTF	TGTGCCAGCAGTGGGGATTCCTTTGGCTACACCTTC
TRBJ2-7	many	TRBD1	TRBV6-5	CASSLDRDRVYEQYF	TGTGCCAGCAGTTTAGACCGGGACAGGGTCTACGAGCAGTACTTC
TRBJ1-5	many	-	TRBV28	CASSLADLGGNQPQHF	TGTGCCAGCAGTTTAGCGGACTTAGGAGGCAATCAGCCCCAGCATTTT
TRBJ2-7	-	-	TRBV5-1	CASSSPGNYEQYF	TGCGCCAGCAGCTCCCCAGGTAACTACGAGCAGTACTTC
TRBJ2-5	many	-	TRBV6-1	CASSATGEGTQYF	TGTGCCAGCAGTGCGACGGGAGAAGGGACCCAGTACTTC
TRBJ1-4	many	-	TRBV20-1	CSASDTGKLFF	TGCAGTGCTAGTGACACGGGAAAACTGTTTTTT
TRBJ1-2	-	-	TRBV28	CASSPNMGYGYTF	TGTGCCAGCAGTCCCAACATGGGCTATGGCTACACCTTC
TRBJ2-7	many	TRBD2	TRBV6-1	CASSEYPPSLTISGRKAYEQYF	TGTGCCAGCAGTGAATATCCCCCCTCTCTCACTATCAGCGGGAGAAAGGCCTACGAGCAGTACTTC
TRBJ1-1	many	-	TRBV28	CASGRGPTEAFF	TGTGCCAGCGGCCGGGGGCCCACTGAAGCTTTCTTT
TRBJ1-3	-	-	TRBV9	CASSVYAIWGSGNTIYF	TGTGCCAGCAGCGTGTACGCTATTTGGGGCTCTGGAAACACCATATATTTT
TRBJ2-7	many	TRBD2	TRBV10-3	CAISDSGRAYEQYF	TGTGCCATCAGTGATAGCGGGAGGGCTTACGAGCAGTACTTC
TRBJ2-5	many	TRBD1	TRBV28	CASSSPHRGIETQYF	TGTGCCAGCAGTTCCCCGCACAGGGGAATTGAGACCCAGTACTTC
TRBJ1-5	few	-	TRBV5-1	CASSTGQNQPQHF	TGCGCCAGCAGCACGGGACAAAATCAGCCCCAGCATTTT
TRBJ2-2	few	-	TRBV11-3	CASSLGRLASGELFF	TGTGCCAGCAGCTTAGGTCGCCTAGCATCCGGGGAGCTGTTTTTT
TRBJ1-1	many	-	TRBV6-1	CASSEEGGGGTEAFF	TGTGCCAGCAGTGAAGAAGGGGGGGGAGGCACTGAAGCTTTCTTT
TRBJ2-3	few	TRBD2	TRBV12-3/TRBV12-4	CASSLASGRLSFSTDTQYF	TGTGCCAGCAGTTTAGCTAGCGGGAGGCTATCGTTTAGCACAGATACGCAGTATTTT
TRBJ1-1	-	-	TRBV13	CASSSFGGGRGEAFF	TGTGCCAGCAGCTCATTCGGGGGGGGGCGCGGTGAAGCTTTCTTT
TRBJ2-7	-	-	TRBV3-1	CASSQDLGFYEQYF	TGTGCCAGCAGCCAAGATCTGGGTTTCTACGAGCAGTACTTC
TRBJ2-6	-	-	TRBV28	CASSLFSPFNRENAGANVLTF	TGTGCCAGCAGTTTATTTTCCCCATTTAACAGGGAGAATGCTGGGGCCAACGTCCTGACTTTC
TRBJ1-1	-	TRBD1	TRBV4-1	CASSQVPGQVTEAFF	TGCGCCAGCAGCCAAGTCCCCGGACAGGTCACTGAAGCTTTCTTT
TRBJ2-7	-	-	TRBV4-2	CASSQDSGGYEQYF	TGTGCCAGCAGCCAAGATTCCGGTGGGTACGAGCAGTACTTC
TRBJ1-5	-	-	TRBV6-1	CASGRGGGNQPQHF	TGTGCCAGCGGGCGTGGGGGAGGTAATCAGCCCCAGCATTTT